This entry lists 23 T cell receptor beta chains sequenced from one sample in a study of early T cells in non-severe SARS-CoV-2 infection. TCRdb reprocessed the 5' RACE reads with MiXCR, giving one entry per CDR3 protein. The table records about 87,000 distinct CDR3 sequences, around 15% of them present only once. Sequencing was carried out using whole blood. The receptors shown here come from an adult who was a healthcare worker with PCR-confirmed SARS-CoV-2 infection or an uninfected control (not recorded which).

This clonotype was detected ten times or more. CDR3 loop: CASSVSQGITNTGELFF. The CDR3, as DNA: TGTGCCAGCAGTGTCTCGCAGGGGATCACGAACACCGGGGAGCTGTTTTTT. The rearrangement joins TRBV6-4 to TRBJ2-2, with a weak D call TRBD1 (6 bases). This CDR3 spans 17 amino acids. V was cut by 4 bases and J by 0 bases, with 15 bases left in between. Germline V gene data show CDR1 as MRHNA and CDR2 as SNTAGT.

On this clonotype itself: Germline is not matched at one junction end, which may reflect a read error. The chain is built from TRBV7-9 and TRBJ1-2; the match to TRBD1 covers 8 bases. CDR3 size: 16 residues. Germline V gene data show CDR1 as SEHNR and CDR2 as FQNEAQ (reference sequence). The CDR3 loop reads CVSSGGQDGSDYGYTF. The CDR3 DNA follows: TGTGTCAGCAGCGGGGGACAGGACGGTAGTGACTATGGCTACACCTTC. Full variable domain (outside the CDR3, taken from reference TRBV7-9 and TRBJ1-2): DTGVSQNPRHKITKRGQNVTFRCDPISEHNRLYWYRQTLGQGPEFLTYFQNEAQLEKSRLLSDRFSAERPKGSFSTLEIQRTEQGDSAMYLCVSSGGQDGSDYGYTFGSGTRLTVV.

This clonotype showed up just a few times. This chain uses TRBV5-5 with TRBJ1-2; D is possibly TRBD1 (6 bases). Trimming removed 2 bases at V and 5 bases at J, with 16 bases between. Per germline, CDR1 SGHKS and CDR2 YYEKEE (reference sequence). CDR3 length equals 15 residues. CDR3: CASSLRGIEIYGYTF. For the CDR3, the DNA is TGTGCCAGCAGCTTAAGGGGGATAGAAATTTATGGCTACACCTTC.

The chain combines TRBV20-1 with TRBJ2-5; D call uncertain. This CDR3 spans 11 amino acids. Germline V lookup: CDR1 DFQATT, CDR2 SNEGSKA (reference sequence). The germline V and J ends were trimmed by 1 base and 8 bases, with 8 bases remaining between them. The CDR3 sequence: CSARGALTQYF. CDR3 in DNA: TGCAGTGCTAGAGGGGCGCTTACCCAGTACTTC.

This clonotype was observed at least ten times. The rearrangement joins TRBV4-3 to TRBJ2-7, with TRBD2 as a possible D gene (6 bases). V dropped 0 bases and J dropped 3 bases, with 12 bases sitting between them. CDR1 is LGHNA and CDR2 is YSLEER in the germline V gene. The CDR3 consists of 15 residues. The chain's CDR3 is CASSQDLRGGYEQYF. CDR3 DNA sequence: TGCGCCAGCAGCCAAGATCTGCGGGGCGGCTACGAGCAGTACTTC.

The chain uses TRBV11-2 and TRBJ2-2; 8 bases are a match to TRBD2. The CDR3 contains 16 residues. V dropped 5 bases and J dropped 0; count of bases not matched to a gene: 5. Germline V CDR1 and CDR2: SGHAT, FQNNGV. The CDR3 DNA follows: TGTGCCAGCAGCCCGACTAGCGTGTCGAACACCGGGGAGCTGTTTTTT. This translates into CASSPTSVSNTGELFF.

In its sample, this clonotype was seen a few times. The V and J genes are TRBV6-1 and TRBJ2-5; no definite D call. In germline, CDR1 is MNHNS, CDR2 SASEGT. V was trimmed by 1 base and J by 2 bases, leaving 8 bases between them. This CDR3 is built from 14 residues. The CDR3 bases are TGTGCCAGCAGTGAAGTTTCCAGTCAAGAGACCCAGTACTTC. The encoded protein is CASSEVSSQETQYF.

This clonotype has at least ten counts. This chain uses TRBV30 with TRBJ2-7, with D possibly TRBD1 on 5 matching bases. Germline assignment: CDR1 GTSNPN and CDR2 SVGIG (reference sequence). CDR3 size: 13 residues. Trimming shortened V by 0 bases and J by 2 bases, and 8 bases separated the two germline ends. CDR3 sequence: CAWSVGRAYEQYF. Written as DNA, the CDR3 is TGTGCCTGGAGTGTCGGCAGGGCCTACGAGCAGTACTTC.

The rearrangement joins TRBV5-1 to TRBJ1-4, with TRBD1 as a possible D gene (6 bases). Trimming stripped 4 bases from V and 2 bases from J, with 9 bases between. The CDR3 has 14 amino acids. Per the germline V gene, CDR1 is SGHRS and CDR2 is YFSETQ. The CDR3 nucleotides read TGCGCCAGCAGCGGAGGACAGACTAATGAAAAACTGTTTTTT. It yields the protein CASSGGQTNEKLFF.

This clonotype has just a few counts. The V call is TRBV28, the J call TRBJ2-3; tentative D call: TRBD1 (5 bases). V shed 7 bases and J shed 0 bases, with 17 bases lying between them. Germline V gene lookup returns CDR1 MDHEN and CDR2 SYDVKM. There are 16 residues in the CDR3. CDR3 region: CASTPYMTASTDTQYF. CDR3 in DNA: TGTGCCAGCACCCCATATATGACAGCTAGCACAGATACGCAGTATTTT. Filled out from reference TRBV28 and TRBJ2-3, the complete variable domain reads DVKVTQSSRYLVKRTGEKVFLECVQDMDHENMFWYRQDPGLGLRLIYFSYDVKMKEKGDIPEGYSVSREKKERFSLILESASTNQTSMYLCASTPYMTASTDTQYFGPGTRLTVL.

This clonotype has a count of ten or more. The chain combines TRBV28 with TRBJ2-7; no reliable D call. CDR1 MDHEN and CDR2 SYDVKM come from the germline V gene. The V end was cut by 5 bases, the J end by 3 bases, with 14 bases between. The CDR3 is made up of 14 amino acids. The CDR3 here is CASSPDRVSYEQYF. CDR3 nucleotide sequence: TGTGCCAGCAGTCCCGATCGGGTAAGCTACGAGCAGTACTTC.

This clonotype has ten or more counts. The V gene is TRBV6-2 or TRBV6-3, the J gene TRBJ1-6; tentatively, D is TRBD1 (5 bases). Germline CDR1 is MNHEY and CDR2 is SVGEGT. Deletions cut 6 bases from V and 3 bases from J, with 24 bases between. The length of the CDR3 is 19 residues. The CDR3 is CASSPTDLIGTFYNSPLHF. As DNA, the CDR3 is TGTGCCAGCAGCCCCACGGACCTCATTGGGACGTTCTATAATTCACCCCTCCACTTT.

This clonotype was counted a few times. The chain combines TRBV5-1 with TRBJ2-1, with 10 positions matching TRBD2. The junction had 7 bases not matched to a gene; V was cut back by 3 bases and J by 7 bases. CDR1 SGHRS and CDR2 YFSETQ come from the germline V gene. CDR3 length: 15 residues. The CDR3 here is CASSWGTSDLNEQFF. The DNA of the CDR3 is TGCGCCAGCAGCTGGGGGACTAGCGACCTTAATGAGCAGTTCTTC.

This rearrangement joins TRBV28 to TRBJ2-6; unclear D gene. CDR1 and CDR2 from the germline V gene are MDHEN and SYDVKM. Trimming took 8 bases from V and 0 from J, leaving 8 bases between them. The CDR3 sequence is 14 residues long. CDR3 coding DNA: TGTGCCAGCGAGGATCACTCTGGGGCCAACGTCCTGACTTTC. Translating gives CASEDHSGANVLTF.

The CDR3, as DNA: TGTGCCAGCAGCTTAGATAGTGAAGGGGTAGCCAAAAACATTCAGTACTTC. Its translation: CASSLDSEGVAKNIQYF. The rearrangement uses TRBV11-2 and TRBJ2-4, with D tentatively TRBD1 (5 bases). This CDR3 has 17 residues. The V gene's germline CDR1 is SGHAT and CDR2 FQNNGV. Trimming stripped 0 bases from V and 0 bases from J, with 12 bases between.

The V gene is TRBV28, the J gene TRBJ1-4; D gene ambiguous. CDR3 size: 14 residues. Trimming removed 3 bases at V and 4 bases at J, with 9 bases between. Germline CDR1 is MDHEN and CDR2 is SYDVKM. The CDR3 spells CASSFQGLNEKLFF. The CDR3 nucleotides read TGTGCCAGCAGTTTCCAAGGTCTTAATGAAAAACTGTTTTTT.

This clonotype was observed a handful of times. The chain uses TRBV4-3 and TRBJ2-5; D uncertain. With 1 base removed from V and 5 bases from J, the gap between germline ends came to 8 bases. Germline loops: CDR1 LGHNA, CDR2 YSLEER. The CDR3 consists of 13 residues. The CDR3 loop reads CASSQANAETQYF. In DNA, the CDR3 is TGCGCCAGCAGCCAAGCAAATGCCGAGACCCAGTACTTC.

The table lists this clonotype with a few counts. This chain uses TRBV5-4 with TRBJ2-7; perhaps TRBD2 as D (6 bases). The CDR3 has 11 residues. Between the trimmed V and J ends, which lost 7 bases and 3 bases, there was a span of 8 bases. From germline, CDR1 is SGHNT and CDR2 YYREEE (reference sequence). CDR3 in DNA: TGTGCCAGCGGGCGGGGCTACGAGCAGTACTTC. Its protein product is CASGRGYEQYF.

This clonotype was counted a few times. This rearrangement joins TRBV27 to TRBJ1-1; no reliable D call. Germline-derived CDR1 and CDR2 are MNHEY and SMNVEV (reference sequence). There are 14 residues in the CDR3. Trimming pared 3 bases from V and 4 bases from J, leaving 12 bases between. CDR3 DNA: TGTGCCAGCAGTTTGTCTCCGGCGAGCACTGAAGCTTTCTTT. Its protein product is CASSLSPASTEAFF.

This clonotype was seen repeatedly, ten times or more. The rearrangement uses TRBV7-2 and TRBJ1-3; D uncertain. Looked up from germline, CDR1 is SGHTA and CDR2 is FQGNSA. Trimming pared 0 bases from V and 0 bases from J, leaving 9 bases between. The CDR3 totals 16 residues. This chain's CDR3 is CASSLAGSVSGNTIYF. DNA for the CDR3: TGTGCCAGCAGCTTAGCGGGAAGCGTCTCTGGAAACACCATATATTTT.

This clonotype was picked up one time. This chain uses TRBV4-3 with TRBJ1-2; 7 nucleotides agree with TRBD1. Per germline, CDR1 LGHNA and CDR2 YSLEER. The CDR3 covers 17 residues. V trimming: 0 bases; J trimming: 4 bases; junction bases outside the gene matches: 11. The CDR3 sequence is CASSQDASETGIYGYTF. Here the CDR3 DNA reads TGCGCCAGCAGCCAAGATGCGTCGGAGACAGGGATCTATGGCTACACCTTC.

The J gene is TRBJ2-7, the V gene TRBV11-2, with D possibly being TRBD2 (5 bases). This CDR3 comprises 15 residues. CDR1 SGHAT and CDR2 FQNNGV come from the germline V gene. V lost 1 base and J lost 2, with 12 bases in between. The CDR3 DNA sequence: TGTGCCAGCAGCTTAGCAGTGTTCGGGACCTACGAGCAGTACTTC. Translation gives CASSLAVFGTYEQYF.

This clonotype occurred a few times. The chain carries TRBV27 and TRBJ1-1; D not resolved. The CDR3 totals 16 residues. The V gene's germline CDR1 is MNHEY and CDR2 SMNVEV (reference sequence). With 2 bases removed from V and 0 bases from J, the gap between germline ends came to 13 bases. CDR3 in DNA: TGTGCCAGCAGTTTAGGTACAGTGGGCATGAACACTGAAGCTTTCTTT. Protein product: CASSLGTVGMNTEAFF.